The T cell receptor beta chain described here comes from a study of T cells in Graves' hyperthyroidism and ophthalmopathy. Many counts were recorded for this clonotype. Amplified regions were TCR beta CDR3 sequences from RNA transcripts. During a first-round RT-PCR of the TCR CDR3, the HTBI primer set was used. In TCRdb, the multiplex PCR reads were re-called with MiXCR into one record per CDR3 protein. The top ten clones hold about 44% of a sample with 100,000 to 140,000 distinct CDR3 sequences, 15% to 20% of them seen once. V dropped 6 bases and J dropped 5 bases, with 14 bases sitting between them. CDR3 length: 15 residues. Stable hyperthyroidism: no ophthalmopathy progression over 18 months of follow-up. Together with thyroid ultrasound, orbital computed tomography, serum thyroxine and TRAb, clinical symptoms were used for diagnoses.

The material sequenced was blood. The chain joins TRBV12-3 or TRBV12-4 to TRBJ1-6, with TRBD1 as a possible D gene (5 bases). The sequence came from a woman aged 45 to 65 with Graves' hyperthyroidism. In DNA form, the CDR3 reads TGTGCCAGCAGGCCGGGACTTTTGGATAATTCACCCCTCCACTTT. Its protein is CASRPGLLDNSPLHF.